This TCR beta chain comes out of a study of cytomegalovirus exposure and HLA in healthy donors. Worth noting for this clone: What it binds is not known.

PCR primers comprised 60 Vbeta and 13 Jbeta primers. Sequencing used immunoSEQ multiplex PCR; TCRdb keeps in-frame clones, though not all of them. The sample includes 150,000 to 200,000 clones, under 85% of them seen just once. The V and J ends lost 2 bases and 6 bases, in that order; junction bases with no gene match: 7. The germline V gene encodes CDR1 MNHEY and CDR2 SMNVEV (reference sequence). The CDR3 runs 15 residues. Study-wide results and limits: It was confirmed in vitro that a few of the CMV-associated chains were specific for CMV antigens.

This rearrangement joins TRBV27 to TRBJ2-3; 8 bases are a match to TRBD2. The clonotype comes from a man in his fifties in good health and CMV-seropositive. Sequencing used PBMCs. CDR3 sequence reads: CASSLTAGVFDTQYF. CDR3 nucleotide sequence: TGTGCCAGCAGTTTAACAGCGGGAGTATTCGATACGCAGTATTTT.